This entry lists 27 T cell receptor beta chains sequenced from one sample in a study of T cell changes during pregnancy in multiple sclerosis. The table came from immunoSEQ multiplex PCR; TCRdb's copy has only in-frame clones and leaves some out. Here the sample spans roughly 26,000 clones, approximately 89% being singletons. This specimen was CD8+ T cells from peripheral blood mononuclear cells, taken in the second trimester of pregnancy. The receptors originated from a female donor with multiple sclerosis, enrolled in a pregnancy study.

As DNA, the CDR3 is TGCGCCAGCAGCTTGGCCACAGGGATCGGCGAGCAGTACTTC. It codes for CASSLATGIGEQYF. The chain combines TRBV5-1 with TRBJ2-7; tentative D call: TRBD1 (6 bases). CDR1 is SGHRS, CDR2 YFSETQ, per germline. Deletions cut 0 bases from V and 6 bases from J, with 13 bases between. The CDR3 extends over 14 amino acids.

This chain links TRBV13 with TRBJ1-2, with 7 bases identical to TRBD1. The J segment lost 7 bases and the V segment lost 5 bases, leaving 10 bases of the junction unmatched. This CDR3 is 14 amino acids long. Per the germline V gene, CDR1 is PRHDT and CDR2 is FYEKMQ (reference sequence). CDR3 loop: CASSPTGEWGGYTF. The CDR3 DNA follows: TGTGCCAGCAGCCCCACAGGGGAATGGGGTGGCTACACCTTC.

V is TRBV28 and J is TRBJ1-1; tentative D call: TRBD1 (5 bases). The V and J ends lost 6 bases and 5 bases respectively, with 13 bases between them. The CDR3 has 13 residues. Per germline, CDR1 MDHEN and CDR2 SYDVKM. CDR3 in DNA: TGTGCCAGCAGACCTATGGGGGGAACTGAAGCTTTCTTT. As protein: CASRPMGGTEAFF.

The gene calls are TRBV19 and TRBJ2-3, with 10 nucleotides matching TRBD1. The CDR3 covers 15 residues. Trimming cost V 4 bases and J 4 bases; bases outside gene matches: 5. In germline, CDR1 is LNHDA, CDR2 SQIVND (reference sequence). CDR3 nucleotides: TGTGCCAGTAGTACGCCGACAGGGGGCTCAGATACGCAGTATTTT. This encodes CASSTPTGGSDTQYF.

The J gene is TRBJ2-1, the V gene TRBV5-4; 10 bases line up with TRBD1. Trimming cost V 4 bases and J 1 base; bases outside gene matches: 5. The CDR3 has 16 residues. Germline-derived CDR1 and CDR2 are SGHNT and YYREEE (reference sequence). The CDR3 DNA follows: TGTGCCAGCAGCCACCAGGGACAGGGGTCCTACAATGAGCAGTTCTTC. Protein sequence: CASSHQGQGSYNEQFF. Complete variable domain (other parts from reference TRBV5-4 and TRBJ2-1): ETGVTQSPTHLIKTRGQQVTLRCSSQSGHNTVSWYQQALGQGPQFIFQYYREEENGRGNFPPRFSGLQFPNYSSELNVNALELDDSALYLCASSHQGQGSYNEQFFGPGTRLTVL.

This chain joins TRBV28 and TRBJ1-5, with a weak D call TRBD1 (6 bases). Between the trimmed V and J ends, which lost 3 bases and 6 bases, there was a span of 15 bases. This CDR3 is built from 15 residues. Germline CDR1 MDHEN, CDR2 SYDVKM. The DNA for the CDR3 is TGTGCCAGCAGTTTCCTGGGACAATCAGGTCAGCCCCAGCATTTT. Protein sequence: CASSFLGQSGQPQHF.

This sequence joins TRBV27 and TRBJ1-1; D unresolved. Germline loops: CDR1 MNHEY, CDR2 SMNVEV (reference sequence). The CDR3 sequence is 15 residues long. V was shortened by 3 bases and J by 6 bases, with 17 bases between the two germline ends. CDR3 sequence reads: CASSFEYGIRAEAFF. The CDR3 region has the DNA TGTGCCAGCAGTTTTGAGTATGGCATCCGGGCTGAAGCTTTCTTT.

The sample holds one count of this clone. V usage is TRBV6-5 and J usage is TRBJ2-5, with D perhaps TRBD1 (5 bases). Looked up from germline, CDR1 is MNHEY and CDR2 is SVGAGI. V was pared by 6 bases and J by 7 bases, with 21 bases between. The CDR3 spans 15 residues. The CDR3 is CASRKKRQGHGTQYF. The CDR3 nucleotides read TGTGCCAGCAGAAAAAAGAGGCAGGGCCATGGGACCCAGTACTTC.

The chain links TRBV7-9 to TRBJ2-1; D might be TRBD2 (6 bases). Trimming took off 5 bases at V and 9 bases at J, with 14 bases between the two ends. Germline lookup yields CDR1 SEHNR and CDR2 FQNEAQ (reference sequence). The CDR3 consists of 13 residues. In nucleotides, the CDR3 is TGTGCCAGCAGCCTTCAATACGGGGGTGAGCAGTTCTTC. Encoded protein: CASSLQYGGEQFF.

V is TRBV7-9 and J is TRBJ2-1, with 10 bases identical to TRBD2. V lost 3 bases to trimming and J lost 4 bases; unmatched junction nucleotides: 9. The germline CDR1 and CDR2 sequences are SEHNR and FQNEAQ (reference sequence). This CDR3 contains 17 residues. The CDR3 is CASSFLAGEVRYNEQFF. Here the CDR3 DNA reads TGTGCCAGCAGCTTTCTAGCGGGAGAAGTACGTTACAATGAGCAGTTCTTC.

This clone was detected once. The V and J genes are TRBV10-3 and TRBJ1-5, with 10 bases identical to TRBD1. With 3 bases clipped from V and 1 base from J, the junction kept 6 bases outside the gene matches. Germline V lookup: CDR1 ENHRY, CDR2 SYGVKD. The CDR3 sequence is 17 residues long. CDR3 coding DNA: TGTGCCATCAGTGACAGACAGGGGGCCGGGAGCAATCAGCCCCAGCATTTT. It codes for CAISDRQGAGSNQPQHF.

The chain is built from TRBV14 and TRBJ2-1; 9 positions match TRBD2. Trimming cost V 1 base and J 0 bases; bases outside gene matches: 1. Looked up from germline, CDR1 is SGHDN and CDR2 is FVKESK. This CDR3 region has 16 residues. CDR3 loop: CASSQASGASYNEQFF. In DNA, the CDR3 is TGTGCCAGCAGCCAAGCTAGCGGGGCCTCCTACAATGAGCAGTTCTTC.

The CDR3 coding sequence is TGTGCCAGCAGTTCCATAGAGCGGGTCACAGATACGCAGTATTTT. Translating it yields CASSSIERVTDTQYF. The chain is built from TRBV28 and TRBJ2-3; the D gene is possibly TRBD2 (6 bases). Trimming stripped 4 bases from V and 2 bases from J, with 13 bases between. From germline, CDR1 is MDHEN and CDR2 SYDVKM. The CDR3 is 15 residues long.

The DNA of the CDR3 is TGTGCCAGCAGCGTAGCACAGGGCGGATACAATGAGCAGTTCTTC. Its translation: CASSVAQGGYNEQFF. This sequence joins TRBV9 and TRBJ2-1; maybe TRBD1 (6 bases). Trimming removed 0 bases at V and 4 bases at J, with 11 bases between. Germline assignment: CDR1 SGDLS and CDR2 YYNGEE. The CDR3 consists of 15 residues. Full variable domain (rest looked up from reference TRBV9 and TRBJ2-1): DSGVTQTPKHLITATGQRVTLRCSPRSGDLSVYWYQQSLDQGLQFLIQYYNGEERAKGNILERFSAQQFPDLHSELNLSSLELGDSALYFCASSVAQGGYNEQFFGPGTRLTVL.

CDR3 bases: TGTGCCACCTCCGGGGACAGGGGGCTAACTAATGAAAAACTGTTTTTT. Its translation is CATSGDRGLTNEKLFF. The chain carries TRBV2 and TRBJ1-4; 12 positions agree with TRBD1. This CDR3 spans 16 amino acids. Per germline, CDR1 SNHLY and CDR2 FYNNEI. V gave up 10 bases and J gave up 1 base; unmatched junction bases: 7. Using reference TRBV2 and TRBJ1-4 for the parts outside the CDR3, the full variable domain is EPEVTQTPSHQVTQMGQEVILRCVPISNHLYFYWYRQILGQKVEFLVSFYNNEISEKSEIFDDQFSVERPDGSNFTLKIRSTKLEDSAMYFCATSGDRGLTNEKLFFGSGTQLSVL.

J is TRBJ1-2 and V is TRBV19; 12 bases are a match to TRBD1. This CDR3 has 15 amino acids. Germline V gene data show CDR1 as LNHDA and CDR2 as SQIVND (reference sequence). J was trimmed by 7 bases and V by 8 bases; bases with no gene match: 11. In DNA form, the CDR3 reads TGTGCCAGTGTCGGGACAGGGGGCCAAGCGTTTGGCTACACCTTC. This codes for CASVGTGGQAFGYTF.

The chain recombines TRBV7-3 with TRBJ2-3; 14 positions agree with TRBD2. V was pared by 5 bases and J by 6 bases, with 10 bases of the junction left unmatched. CDR3 length equals 17 residues. Germline V gene data show CDR1 as SGHTA and CDR2 as FQGTGA. The CDR3 DNA sequence: TGTGCCAGCAGCGCCCGACTAGCGGGAGGGAGAGAGGATACGCAGTATTTT. This codes for CASSARLAGGREDTQYF.

The gene calls are TRBV28 and TRBJ1-2; 12 bases fit TRBD1. Trimming cost V 6 bases and J 6 bases; bases outside gene matches: 11. The CDR3 has 16 residues. Germline CDR1 MDHEN, CDR2 SYDVKM. CDR3 in amino acids: CASRPTSGQGAHGYTF. The DNA for the CDR3 is TGTGCCAGCAGACCTACCTCGGGACAGGGGGCTCATGGCTACACCTTC.

J is TRBJ1-2 and V is TRBV6-6; D might be TRBD1 (5 bases). CDR3 size: 15 residues. Germline V gives CDR1 MNHNY, CDR2 SVGAGI (reference sequence). Deletions cut 5 bases from V and 4 bases from J, with 17 bases between. The CDR3 is CASSLGHTTVYGYTF. CDR3 DNA sequence: TGTGCCAGCAGTCTTGGACACACCACGGTCTATGGCTACACCTTC.

The rearrangement joins TRBV7-9 to TRBJ2-1; D is perhaps TRBD2 (5 bases). Trimming shortened V by 4 bases and J by 6 bases, and 13 bases separated the two germline ends. CDR1 SEHNR and CDR2 FQNEAQ come from the germline V gene (reference sequence). The CDR3 loop spans 14 amino acids. CDR3 coding DNA: TGTGCCAGCAGCTCTTCGAGGGATGTCAATGAGCAGTTCTTC. The encoded protein is CASSSSRDVNEQFF.

The chain recombines TRBV27 with TRBJ2-7; a possible D gene is TRBD2 (6 bases). CDR1 is MNHEY and CDR2 is SMNVEV in the germline V gene (reference sequence). With 3 bases removed from V and 3 bases from J, the gap between germline ends came to 6 bases. The length of the CDR3 is 12 residues. CDR3 region: CASSFGGYEQYF. DNA of the CDR3: TGTGCCAGCAGTTTCGGGGGCTACGAGCAGTACTTC.

This sequence joins TRBV4-2 and TRBJ2-1; 7 nucleotides align to TRBD2. The germline V gene has CDR1 LGHNA and CDR2 YNFKEQ. The CDR3 loop spans 16 amino acids. Trimming at V came to 0 bases and at J to 4 bases, leaving 6 bases not matched to a gene. The CDR3 loop reads CASSQDDPAGYNEQFF. CDR3 DNA: TGTGCCAGCAGCCAAGATGACCCAGCGGGATACAATGAGCAGTTCTTC.

The chain is built from TRBV7-9 and TRBJ1-2, with D perhaps matching TRBD1 (5 bases). Deletions cut 1 base from V and 3 bases from J, with 12 bases between. The germline gives CDR1 SEHNR, CDR2 FQNEAQ (reference sequence). The CDR3 is 15 residues long. CDR3 DNA: TGTGCCAGCAGCTTAGTCGGCAGGGATGACTATGGCTACACCTTC. Protein: CASSLVGRDDYGYTF. The complete variable domain, with remaining parts taken from reference TRBV7-9 and TRBJ1-2, reads DTGVSQNPRHKITKRGQNVTFRCDPISEHNRLYWYRQTLGQGPEFLTYFQNEAQLEKSRLLSDRFSAERPKGSFSTLEIQRTEQGDSAMYLCASSLVGRDDYGYTFGSGTRLTVV.

The rearrangement joins TRBV7-9 to TRBJ2-7; 7 bases map to TRBD1. Germline V gene sequence: CDR1 SEHNR, CDR2 FQNEAQ (reference sequence). The ends lost 3 bases at V and 5 bases at J; junction bases unmatched: 1. The CDR3 totals 12 residues. The DNA for the CDR3 is TGTGCCAGCAGCTTCCAGGGGGACGAGCAGTACTTC. As protein: CASSFQGDEQYF.

This rearrangement joins TRBV2 to TRBJ2-1; 9 bases line up with TRBD2. Germline lookup yields CDR1 SNHLY and CDR2 FYNNEI. The junction had 9 bases not matched to a gene; V was cut back by 6 bases and J by 9 bases. There are 14 residues in the CDR3. The CDR3 sequence: CASRISGSNGEQFF. DNA of the CDR3: TGTGCCAGCAGGATTAGCGGGAGTAACGGTGAGCAGTTCTTC.

The V gene is TRBV7-9, the J gene TRBJ2-1; tentative D call: TRBD2 (6 bases). Between the trimmed V and J ends, which lost 4 bases and 7 bases, there was a span of 11 bases. Germline CDR1 SEHNR, CDR2 FQNEAQ (reference sequence). This CDR3 region has 13 residues. The CDR3 spells CASSSPTSNEQFF. The DNA for the CDR3 is TGTGCCAGCAGCTCCCCGACTAGTAATGAGCAGTTCTTC.

This clone appeared once. The chain uses TRBV6-1 and TRBJ1-5; D is uncertain. Germline loops: CDR1 MNHNS, CDR2 SASEGT. Deletions cut 4 bases from V and 4 bases from J, with 2 bases between. The CDR3 has 11 amino acids. The CDR3 coding sequence is TGTGCCAGCAGTGCTAATCAGCCCCAGCATTTT. This codes for CASSANQPQHF.